This T cell receptor beta chain is drawn from a study of cytomegalovirus exposure and HLA in healthy donors. General study results and limits: Diagnosis of cytomegalovirus status made by the classifier reportedly showed high specificity and sensitivity. The listing of 150 to 200 TCR beta chains classed them as cytomegalovirus-associated. It was found in a later analysis that first-cohort TCR clusters tended to co-occur in the 120 validation repertoires.

The study drew the donors from its approximately 110-subject validation cohort, separate from the approximately 670-subject first cohort. Germline V CDR1 and CDR2: LNHDA, SQIVND (reference sequence). The CDR3 totals 13 residues. Between the trimmed V and J ends, which lost 7 bases and 0 bases, there was a span of 7 bases. Only in-frame clones appear in the TCRdb table, and some are missing; sequencing was by immunoSEQ multiplex PCR. The data show approximately 100,000 clones, roughly nine tenths seen once. Comments on this clone: Its antigen is undetermined.

The source is a woman between 18 and 30 years old in good health and CMV-seropositive. The chain carries TRBV19 and TRBJ1-3, with unresolved D. Sequencing used PBMCs. CDR3 region: CASNGYSGNTIYF. The CDR3 DNA is TGTGCCAGTAACGGGTACTCTGGAAACACCATATATTTT.